Here is one TCR beta chain with its context. This sample was included in a study of OX40 agonist ivuxolimab in advanced cancers. This CDR3 is 17 amino acids long. V shed 2 bases and J 10 bases; nucleotides not matched to a gene: 15. CDR1 and CDR2 (germline): MNHEY, SMNVEV (reference sequence). Here immunoSEQ multiplex PCR was the method, and the copy in TCRdb shows in-frame clones only, minus some. Altogether roughly 20,000 clones are present, about 86% being singletons, with the ten largest covering 11% to 15%. The chain has TRBV27 and TRBJ2-1, with 9 bases lining up with TRBD2. The sample was CD4+ or CD8+ T cells sorted from blood, taken in a trial of the OX40 agonist ivuxolimab. The TCR comes from an adult with an advanced solid tumor such as melanoma, head and neck, liver or kidney cancer. This CDR3 reads CASSLIPVDSGGNEQFF. CDR3 nucleotides: TGTGCCAGCAGTTTAATCCCGGTCGATAGCGGGGGTAACGAGCAGTTCTTC.